This TCR beta chain is drawn from a study of vaccination effects on CD4 cells after COVID-19. Before sequencing took place, the ViraFEST assay used viral peptide pools to expand antigen-specific CD4+ T cells. When around 10 days of culture had elapsed, CD4+ T cells were isolated. Among the vaccine recipients, none had a prior SARS-CoV-2 infection, and nucleocapsid antibodies were negative. IL-2 medium supplanted half the medium on days 3 and 7. Germline-derived CDR1 and CDR2 are SGHRS and YFSETQ. The CDR3 consists of 15 residues. V was clipped by 1 base and J by 4 bases, with 9 bases between them. Comments on this clone: Its specificity is not known.

Sequencing was performed with immunoSEQ multiplex PCR; in TCRdb, only in-frame clones are kept and a portion is missing. The table has around 66,000 clones, roughly 75% seen once. The rearrangement links TRBV5-1 to TRBJ2-6, with no clear D. The sequence came from a human donor who received a COVID-19 vaccine. The input for sequencing was CD4+ T cells from PBMCs cultured with HCoV-OC43 spike peptides, taken before COVID-19 vaccination. The subset is: HCoV-OC43 spike overlapping peptide pool stimulation. CDR3 sequence: CASSLSVSGANVLTF. The CDR3 DNA is TGCGCCAGCAGCTTGTCGGTCTCCGGGGCCAACGTCCTGACTTTC.